This entry features one T cell receptor (beta chain) sequence. This specimen comes from a study of cytomegalovirus exposure and HLA in healthy donors. Germline loops: CDR1 SGHAT, CDR2 FQNNGV. CDR3 size: 15 residues. Trimming at V came to 5 bases and at J to 5 bases, leaving 6 bases not matched to a gene. It was with 60 Vbeta and 13 Jbeta primers that the PCR ran. Assay used: immunoSEQ multiplex PCR; TCRdb lists only in-frame clones, some missing. The sample yields about 120,000 clones, around three quarters seen once. The specimen was PBMCs. The V gene is TRBV11-2, the J gene TRBJ2-3; 11 nucleotides align to TRBD2. The source is a woman aged 50 to 65 in good health and CMV-seronegative. This CDR3 is CASSALAGGLDTQYF. The CDR3 nucleotides are TGTGCCAGCAGCGCGCTAGCGGGAGGTCTAGATACGCAGTATTTT.